This is a list of T cell receptor beta chains from one sample in a study of blood T cell repertoires in COVID-19. TCRdb's table, derived via immunoSEQ multiplex PCR, lists solely in-frame clones and lacks some. The data show some 130,000 clones, roughly 69% seen once. Sequencing was done on a sample of peripheral blood. Receptors were obtained from a woman in her 70s with acute or convalescent COVID-19. CDR3s include the opening cysteine and the closing phenylalanine or tryptophan. A D gene is named only where the DNA matches it firmly. Only some rows state a clone size, as once, few, many or a class for expanded clones.

j_gene	v_gene	len	d_gene	abundance	CDR3nt	CDR3aa
TRBJ1-5	TRBV28	14	.	.	TGTGCCAGCAGTTTTCGGGGGGATTGGCAGCCCCAGCATTTT	CASSFRGDWQPQHF
TRBJ1-2	TRBV4-3	16	.	.	TGCGCCAGCAGCCAAGAGTTGACTGTTACTAACTATGGCTACACCTTC	CASSQELTVTNYGYTF
TRBJ2-1	TRBV2	14	.	.	TGTGCCAGCAGTGAAGAGGAGGGGCGGAATGAGCAGTTCTTC	CASSEEEGRNEQFF
TRBJ1-1	TRBV4-3	17	.	.	TGCGCCAGCAGCCAAGGAGTAGGGGCTCCTATGAACACTGAAGCTTTCTTT	CASSQGVGAPMNTEAFF
TRBJ1-5	TRBV6-6	15	TRBD1	.	TGTGCCAGCAGTTCTACCGGACAGGGGCGTTCGCCCCAGCATTTT	CASSSTGQGRSPQHF
TRBJ1-1	TRBV5-1	14	TRBD1	.	TGCGCCAGCAGCCCTGGACAGGGACAAACTGAAGCTTTCTTT	CASSPGQGQTEAFF
TRBJ1-2	TRBV12-3/TRBV12-4	13	.	.	TGTGCCAGCAGTTTGCTGACGGGTTATGGCTACACCTTC	CASSLLTGYGYTF
TRBJ2-2	TRBV20-1	11	.	.	TGCAGTGCTGACTCCTCCGGGAAGCTGTTTTTT	CSADSSGKLFF
TRBJ2-7	TRBV24-1	11	.	.	TGTGCCACTAGCGTGGGTCTCGAGCAGTACTTC	CATSVGLEQYF
TRBJ2-5	TRBV11-2	15	TRBD1	.	TGTGCCAGCAGCCCCGACAGGGGGCGCGGAGAGACCCAGTACTTC	CASSPDRGRGETQYF
TRBJ1-2	TRBV6-5	14	.	.	TGTGCCAGCAGCCGCCCGGGCGGGATCTATGGCTACACCTTC	CASSRPGGIYGYTF
TRBJ1-1	TRBV28	19	TRBD1	few	TGTGCCAGCAGTTTATACCTTAGTTTCCGACAGGGACCGAACACTGAAGCTTTCTTT	CASSLYLSFRQGPNTEAFF
TRBJ1-5	TRBV19	15	TRBD1	.	TGTGCCAGTAGTATTATTCTGGCAGGGGGACAGCCCCAGCATTTT	CASSIILAGGQPQHF
TRBJ2-7	TRBV5-1	15	.	few	TGCGCCAGCAGCTTGTACGGGGAGCGGTATTACGAGCAGTACTTC	CASSLYGERYYEQYF
TRBJ1-5	TRBV6-4	15	TRBD1	.	TGTGCCAGCAGTGACGGAGACAGGGGAAATCAGCCCCAGCATTTT	CASSDGDRGNQPQHF
TRBJ2-2	TRBV29-1	13	TRBD1	.	TGCAGCGTTGGCGGACAGGGGACCGGGGAGCTGTTTTTT	CSVGGQGTGELFF
TRBJ1-1	TRBV5-6	16	.	.	TGTGCCAGCAGCCTACCCCAGGGGTTGGGGAACACTGAAGCTTTCTTT	CASSLPQGLGNTEAFF
TRBJ2-5	TRBV19	17	.	.	TGTGCCAGTAGTATTATGGCTACACGAGGGCCACAAGAGACCCAGTACTTC	CASSIMATRGPQETQYF
TRBJ2-1	TRBV11-3	16	TRBD2	.	TGTGCCAGCAGCATTTCCGGGACTAGCGCTTACAATGAGCAGTTCTTC	CASSISGTSAYNEQFF
TRBJ2-3	TRBV30	15	TRBD2	.	TGTGCCTGGAGCTCCGGGGGAGGGCCCTATTATACGCAGTATTTT	CAWSSGGGPYYTQYF
TRBJ2-5	TRBV20-1	11	.	.	TGCAGTGCTGGAGTCGCGGAGACCCAGTACTTC	CSAGVAETQYF
TRBJ2-7	TRBV18	15	.	many	TGTGCCAGCTCACCAGTCAACTCCCCCGCCTACGAGCAGTACTTC	CASSPVNSPAYEQYF
TRBJ1-4	TRBV5-1	13	.	once	TGCGCCAGCAGCCTCTCAACTAATGAAAAACTGTTTTTT	CASSLSTNEKLFF
TRBJ2-3	TRBV6-5	14	TRBD1	.	TGTGCCAGCAGCAGACAGGGGGCGGGAGATACGCAGTATTTT	CASSRQGAGDTQYF
TRBJ1-5	TRBV28	15	TRBD1	.	TGTGCCAGCAGTTTAGGGGGGACAGGGGACCAGCCCCAGCATTTT	CASSLGGTGDQPQHF
TRBJ2-7	TRBV11-2	14	.	.	TGTGCCAGCAGCATGGGGCCAAGCTCCTACGAGCAGTACTTC	CASSMGPSSYEQYF
TRBJ2-7	TRBV5-6	14	TRBD2	many	TGTGCCAGCAGCGTGACTAGCGGGGGATACGAGCAGTACTTC	CASSVTSGGYEQYF
TRBJ1-2	TRBV3-1/TRBV3-2	16	TRBD1	.	TGTGCCAGCAGCCAGGAAGGACAGGGGACTAACTATGGCTACACCTTC	CASSQEGQGTNYGYTF
TRBJ2-5	TRBV29-1	12	.	.	TGCAGCGTTGGTTCAGGGTCAGAGACCCAGTACTTC	CSVGSGSETQYF
TRBJ2-1	TRBV28	14	TRBD2	.	TGTGCCAGCAAACTAGCGGGAGGGATAGATGAGCAGTTCTTC	CASKLAGGIDEQFF
TRBJ2-5	TRBV5-4	15	.	.	TGTGCCAGCAGCTGGGAGGCTAGCGCCCAAGAGACCCAGTACTTC	CASSWEASAQETQYF
TRBJ1-4	TRBV18	15	TRBD1	.	TGTGCCAGCTCACCATCCGGGACAGGCAATGAAAAACTGTTTTTT	CASSPSGTGNEKLFF
TRBJ1-5	TRBV11-3	14	TRBD1	.	TGTGCCAGCAGCCTTGGGGACAGGAATCAGCCCCAGCATTTT	CASSLGDRNQPQHF
TRBJ1-5	TRBV28	15	.	.	TGTGCCAGCACCCTCCAGGGGATCGGCAATCAGCCCCAGCATTTT	CASTLQGIGNQPQHF
TRBJ1-6	TRBV30	13	.	.	TGTGCCTGGACCCCAGGGGAAAATTCACCCCTCCACTTT	CAWTPGENSPLHF
TRBJ2-1	TRBV2	10	.	.	TGTGCCAGCAAATCAAATGAGCAGTTCTTC	CASKSNEQFF
TRBJ1-2	TRBV5-1	13	.	.	TGCGCCAGCAGCTTGCTCGGGAACTATGGCTACACCTTC	CASSLLGNYGYTF
TRBJ2-1	TRBV11-2	15	TRBD2	.	TGTGCCAGCAGGCCGACTAGCGGGGTTATTTATGAGCAGTTCTTC	CASRPTSGVIYEQFF
TRBJ2-1	TRBV2	16	TRBD2	once	TGTGCCAGCAGTTCACCCCTAGCGGGAGTTAACAATGAGCAGTTCTTC	CASSSPLAGVNNEQFF
TRBJ1-2	TRBV7-9	17	TRBD1	.	TGTGCCAGCAGCTTTCGGACAGGGGCGGAAAATAACTATGGCTACACCTTC	CASSFRTGAENNYGYTF
TRBJ2-1	TRBV2	11	.	once	TGTGCCAGGGGGGAGGTCAATGAGCAGTTCTTC	CARGEVNEQFF
TRBJ2-1	TRBV7-2	13	TRBD2	.	TGTGCCAGCAGCTTAGTATTAGCGGGAGATCGGTTCTTC	CASSLVLAGDRFF
TRBJ2-7	TRBV29-1	12	.	.	TGCAGCGTTGGGGGGGTCTCCTACGAGCAGTACTTC	CSVGGVSYEQYF
TRBJ2-1	TRBV5-1	15	TRBD2	.	TGCGCCAGCAGCCGAGATCTAGCGGGGGATGGTGAGCAGTTCTTC	CASSRDLAGDGEQFF
TRBJ1-6	TRBV4-3	17	.	few	TGCGCCAGCAGCCAGGGGGGAGTGGGGGACGGGAATTCACCCCTCCACTTT	CASSQGGVGDGNSPLHF
TRBJ2-7	TRBV7-2	18	TRBD2	.	TGTGCCAGCAGCTTTACCGGGACTAGCGGGAGTTCAACCTACGAGCAGTACTTC	CASSFTGTSGSSTYEQYF
TRBJ2-3	TRBV27	13	.	few	TGTGCCAGCAGCGGACAGTGGACAGATACGCAGTATTTT	CASSGQWTDTQYF
TRBJ2-5	TRBV15	14	.	once	TGTGCCACCAGCGCCCCCGGTAGGGGGGAGACCCAGTACTTC	CATSAPGRGETQYF
TRBJ1-4	TRBV5-6	15	.	.	TGTGCCAGCAGCTTAGGGGGAGCAACTAATGAAAAACTGTTTTTT	CASSLGGATNEKLFF
TRBJ1-4	TRBV19	14	.	.	TGTGCCAGTATGGGGCAGGGACATAATGAAAAACTGTTTTTT	CASMGQGHNEKLFF
TRBJ2-7	TRBV5-1	13	.	.	TGCGCCAGCAGAGTAGGGGTGTCCTACGAGCAGTACTTC	CASRVGVSYEQYF
TRBJ2-1	TRBV24-1	15	TRBD2	many	TGTGCCACCAGTGATTGGGTAGCGGGAGGCAATGAGCAGTTCTTC	CATSDWVAGGNEQFF
TRBJ1-1	TRBV6-5	15	.	.	TGTGCCAGCAGTTACAGCAGGGCTTCGAACACTGAAGCTTTCTTT	CASSYSRASNTEAFF
TRBJ2-7	TRBV5-1	12	.	.	TGCGCCAGCAGTCTCAGCGGCGACGAGCAGTACTTC	CASSLSGDEQYF
TRBJ2-6	TRBV18	17	.	.	TGTGCCAGCTCACCACTACAGGGACACTCTGGGGCCAACGTCCTGACTTTC	CASSPLQGHSGANVLTF